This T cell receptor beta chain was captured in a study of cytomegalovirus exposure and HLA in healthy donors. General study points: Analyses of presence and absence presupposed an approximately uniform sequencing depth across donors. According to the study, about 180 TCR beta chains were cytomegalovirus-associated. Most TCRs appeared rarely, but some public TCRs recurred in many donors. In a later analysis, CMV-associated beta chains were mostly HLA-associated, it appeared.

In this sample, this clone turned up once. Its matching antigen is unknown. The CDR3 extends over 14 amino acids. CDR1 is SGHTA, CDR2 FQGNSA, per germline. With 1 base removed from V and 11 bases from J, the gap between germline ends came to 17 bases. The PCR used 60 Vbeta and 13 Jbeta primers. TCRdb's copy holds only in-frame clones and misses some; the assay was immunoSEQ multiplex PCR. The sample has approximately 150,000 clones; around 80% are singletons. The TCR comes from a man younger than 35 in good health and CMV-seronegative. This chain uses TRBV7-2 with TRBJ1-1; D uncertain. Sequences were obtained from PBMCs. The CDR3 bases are TGTGCCAGCAGCTTAGACAATTCTCGAGGATCCGCTTTCTTT. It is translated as CASSLDNSRGSAFF.